The 20 T cell receptor beta chains given below trace back to one sample, sequenced in a study of OX40 agonist ivuxolimab in advanced cancers. The data were produced by immunoSEQ multiplex PCR, yet TCRdb's version contains in-frame clones alone and is incomplete. The table lists tens of thousands of clones, about 91% of them singletons. This sample comprised CD4+ or CD8+ T cells sorted from blood, obtained in a trial of the OX40 agonist ivuxolimab. The receptors were sampled from an adult with an advanced solid tumor such as melanoma, head and neck, liver or kidney cancer.

This chain joins TRBV2 and TRBJ1-1, with a weak D call TRBD1 (5 bases). This CDR3 contains 13 residues. V shed 10 bases and J shed 1 base, with 13 bases lying between them. The germline CDR1 and CDR2 sequences are SNHLY and FYNNEI. The CDR3 DNA reads TGTGCCACCGAAAGACAGAAGAACACTGAAGCTTTCTTT. Translation: CATERQKNTEAFF.

This clone was seen only a few times. The chain employs TRBV10-3 and TRBJ1-1; a possible D gene is TRBD1 (6 bases). The CDR3 consists of 17 residues. The germline V gene has CDR1 ENHRY and CDR2 SYGVKD. Between the trimmed V and J ends, which lost 3 bases and 0 bases, there was a span of 17 bases. CDR3 region: CAISERPGAGVNTEAFF. CDR3 nucleotides: TGTGCCATCAGTGAACGTCCGGGGGCAGGAGTGAACACTGAAGCTTTCTTT.

This chain uses TRBV4-3 with TRBJ1-1, with a possible D match to TRBD1 (6 bases). The germline gives CDR1 LGHNA, CDR2 YSLEER. The CDR3 consists of 14 residues. V was shortened by 5 bases and J by 1 base, with 11 bases between the two germline ends. CDR3 coding DNA: TGCGCCAGCAGCTATAGACAGGAGAACACTGAAGCTTTCTTT. As protein: CASSYRQENTEAFF.

The V call is TRBV7-9, the J call TRBJ2-1, with TRBD1 matching 8 bases. CDR1 is SEHNR, CDR2 FQNEAQ, per germline (reference sequence). Trimming took 3 bases from V and 6 from J; bases not matched to a gene: 4. The CDR3 runs 14 residues. The CDR3 loop is CASSFDRGLNEQFF. CDR3 nucleotide sequence: TGTGCCAGCAGCTTCGACAGGGGTCTCAATGAGCAGTTCTTC.

This clone has just a few counts. This sequence joins TRBV19 and TRBJ1-5; D ambiguous. Germline assignment: CDR1 LNHDA and CDR2 SQIVND (reference sequence). The CDR3 is made up of 13 amino acids. The V end lost 1 base, the J end lost 6 bases, and 7 bases lay between the germline ends. DNA for the CDR3: TGTGCCAGTAGTATAGGACTGCTTCAGCCCCAGCATTTT. As protein: CASSIGLLQPQHF.

As concerns this clone: One junction end disagrees with the germline gene, perhaps due to a read error. The rearrangement uses TRBV28 and TRBJ2-7; no reliable D call. In germline, CDR1 is MDHEN, CDR2 SYDVKM. The CDR3 is 13 amino acids. Here the CDR3 DNA reads TGTGCCAACAGTTTAGGCGCAATGTACGAGCAGTACTTC. Translation gives CANSLGAMYEQYF.

The chain employs TRBV18 and TRBJ2-5, with TRBD1 matching over 10 bases. Trimming at V came to 5 bases and at J to 3 bases, leaving 6 bases not matched to a gene. Germline V gene sequence: CDR1 KGHSH, CDR2 LQKENI. CDR3 length equals 15 residues. In nucleotides, the CDR3 is TGTGCCAGCTCAAACCGGGACAGGGGAGAAGAGACCCAGTACTTC. This gives the protein CASSNRDRGEETQYF.

The chain combines TRBV19 with TRBJ2-2, with D perhaps TRBD1 (5 bases). The CDR3 contains 15 residues. The V gene lost 5 bases and the J gene lost 5 bases, with 15 bases spanning the gap. The V gene's germline CDR1 is LNHDA and CDR2 SQIVND (reference sequence). CDR3 DNA sequence: TGTGCCAGTAGTTTAGGGGCGGTTAGGACCGGGGAGCTGTTTTTT. Residues: CASSLGAVRTGELFF.

The chain joins TRBV6-5 to TRBJ2-7, with TRBD2 as a possible D gene (5 bases). This CDR3 has 10 residues. Trimming removed 11 bases from V and 12 bases from J, with 17 bases in between. The V gene's germline CDR1 is MNHEY and CDR2 SVGAGI. CDR3 in DNA: TGTGCCGGCGAAGCGGCCAGCCCGTACTTC. Translation gives CAGEAASPYF.

J is TRBJ2-5 and V is TRBV30; possibly TRBD1 for D (6 bases). Per the germline V gene, CDR1 is GTSNPN and CDR2 is SVGIG (reference sequence). The V end was cut by 1 base, the J end by 4 bases, with 13 bases between. This CDR3 has 14 residues. The CDR3 nucleotides are TGTGCCTGGAGTGGGGCAGGGGTAGGAGAGACCCAGTACTTC. It translates to CAWSGAGVGETQYF.

The rearrangement links TRBV7-2 to TRBJ2-7, with D possibly TRBD2 on 5 matching bases. In germline, CDR1 is SGHTA, CDR2 FQGNSA. The length of the CDR3 is 13 residues. Trimming took off 5 bases at V and 6 bases at J, with 14 bases between the two ends. CDR3 protein: CASSARRGSEQYF. Written as DNA, the CDR3 is TGTGCCAGCAGCGCCCGCCGGGGAAGCGAGCAGTACTTC.

The V and J genes are TRBV5-4 and TRBJ2-7; D tentatively reads TRBD1 or TRBD2 (5 bases each). This CDR3 contains 15 residues. The V end was cut by 5 bases, the J end by 3 bases, with 18 bases between. Per the germline V gene, CDR1 is SGHNT and CDR2 is YYREEE (reference sequence). The CDR3 region is CASSRNRDGLYEQYF. The CDR3 nucleotides read TGTGCCAGCAGTCGGAACCGGGACGGACTCTACGAGCAGTACTTC. Filled out from reference TRBV5-4 and TRBJ2-7, the complete variable domain reads ETGVTQSPTHLIKTRGQQVTLRCSSQSGHNTVSWYQQALGQGPQFIFQYYREEENGRGNFPPRFSGLQFPNYSSELNVNALELDDSALYLCASSRNRDGLYEQYFGPGTRLTVT.

The chain combines TRBV6-6 with TRBJ1-5; a weak D match, TRBD1 (6 bases). There are 16 residues in the CDR3. In germline, CDR1 is MNHNY, CDR2 SVGAGI (reference sequence). V lost 2 bases to trimming and J lost 1 base, with 12 bases between them. The CDR3 reads CASSYPTGPSNQPQHF. CDR3 DNA sequence: TGTGCCAGCAGTTACCCAACAGGGCCGAGCAATCAGCCCCAGCATTTT.

The genes are TRBV10-3 and TRBJ2-3, with 8 bases aligning to TRBD2. This CDR3 contains 14 residues. J lost 2 bases, V lost 7 bases, and 5 bases had no gene match. Germline V CDR1 and CDR2: ENHRY, SYGVKD. CDR3 loop: CAITTSENTDTQYF. CDR3 nucleotides: TGTGCCATCACGACTAGCGAGAACACAGATACGCAGTATTTT.

V and J are TRBV19 and TRBJ1-1, with D hard to call. This CDR3 comprises 15 residues. V lost 2 bases and J 1 base, leaving 11 bases between the germline ends. CDR1 and CDR2 from the germline V gene are LNHDA and SQIVND (reference sequence). The CDR3 region has the DNA TGTGCCAGTAGTATACGGCCAGAGCGGAACACTGAAGCTTTCTTT. This translates into CASSIRPERNTEAFF.

The chain carries TRBV28 and TRBJ2-5; D is perhaps TRBD1 or TRBD2 (5 bases each). The ends were cut back, 2 bases at V and 5 bases at J, with 12 bases in the middle. The CDR3 covers 14 residues. In germline, CDR1 is MDHEN, CDR2 SYDVKM. CDR3 protein: CASSLRVEGETQYF. The CDR3 nucleotides are TGTGCCAGCAGTTTACGCGTCGAGGGGGAGACCCAGTACTTC.

The gene calls are TRBV20-1 and TRBJ1-4, with D unresolved. Germline values: CDR1 DFQATT, CDR2 SNEGSKA (reference sequence). The CDR3 covers 11 residues. The V end was cut by 5 bases, the J end by 7 bases, with 8 bases between. The CDR3: CSAYEVEKLFF. The CDR3 DNA sequence: TGCAGTGCTTACGAAGTTGAAAAACTGTTTTTT.

The chain joins TRBV4-2 to TRBJ1-3; 7 positions match TRBD1. The ends lost 0 bases at V and 1 base at J; junction bases unmatched: 3. The CDR3 is 16 residues long. Germline V CDR1 and CDR2: LGHNA, YNFKEQ. The CDR3 protein is CASSQDYRGSGNTIYF. CDR3 DNA: TGTGCCAGCAGCCAAGACTACAGGGGTTCTGGAAACACCATATATTTT.

This chain uses TRBV6-5 with TRBJ1-2; tentatively, D is TRBD1 (5 bases). Germline values: CDR1 MNHEY, CDR2 SVGAGI. The CDR3 is 14 residues long. V gave up 5 bases and J gave up 0 bases, with 10 bases separating them. The CDR3 region has the DNA TGTGCCAGCAGTCCCTGGGGGTCTAACTATGGCTACACCTTC. Translation gives CASSPWGSNYGYTF.

Comment on this clone: At one end, the junction sequence differs from germline, possibly due to a read error. The CDR3 DNA sequence: TGCGCCAGCAGGTTGGACAGGGGGCGAGATACGCAGTATTTT. It yields the protein CASRLDRGRDTQYF. The chain employs TRBV5-1 and TRBJ2-3; 11 positions agree with TRBD1. The CDR3 sequence is 14 residues long. Germline CDR1 is SGHRS and CDR2 is YFSETQ.